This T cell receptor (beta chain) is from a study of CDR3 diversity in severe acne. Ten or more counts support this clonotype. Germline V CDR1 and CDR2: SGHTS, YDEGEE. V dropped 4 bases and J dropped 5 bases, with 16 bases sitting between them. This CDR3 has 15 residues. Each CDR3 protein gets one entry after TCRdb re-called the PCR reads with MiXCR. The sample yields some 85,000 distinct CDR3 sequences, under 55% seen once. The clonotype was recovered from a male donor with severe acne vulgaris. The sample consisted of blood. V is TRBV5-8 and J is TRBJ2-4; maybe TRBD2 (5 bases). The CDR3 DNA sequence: TGTGCCAGCAGCGCCAGTCAACGGGGTCAAAACATTCAGTACTTC. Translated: CASSASQRGQNIQYF.